This passage covers 12 T cell receptor beta chains from one sample sequenced in a study of blood T cell repertoires in COVID-19. The method was immunoSEQ multiplex PCR; TCRdb's version includes in-frame clones alone and lacks a portion of them. The sample lists about 220,000 clones; about 85% were seen once. The sequenced material came from peripheral blood. The receptor set was obtained from a woman between 55 and 75 years old who had recovered from COVID-19.

The J gene is TRBJ1-3, the V gene TRBV13; TRBD1 might be the D (6 bases). V lost 7 bases and J 8 bases, leaving 15 bases between the germline ends. CDR3 length: 13 residues. Germline V CDR1 and CDR2: PRHDT, FYEKMQ (reference sequence). For the CDR3, the DNA is TGTGCCAGCACCCCGGGGGGCGCGGACACCATATATTTT. Translated, it gives CASTPGGADTIYF.

The chain links TRBV4-2 to TRBJ2-3; 10 bases align to TRBD2. This CDR3 region has 15 residues. The junction had 10 bases not matched to a gene; V was cut back by 1 base and J by 12 bases. The V gene's germline CDR1 is LGHNA and CDR2 YNFKEQ. DNA for the CDR3: TGTGCCAGCAGCCAAGTTCGAAGCGGGGGGGCCGTTCAGTATTTT. This gives the protein CASSQVRSGGAVQYF.

The table lists this clone with a count of one. The V call is TRBV4-1, the J call TRBJ1-2, with unresolved D. CDR1 and CDR2 from the germline V gene are MGHRA and YSYEKL. CDR3 length: 14 amino acids. V shed 0 bases and J shed 2 bases, with 7 bases lying between them. CDR3 region: CASSQESQNYGYTF. The CDR3 DNA reads TGCGCCAGCAGCCAAGAATCTCAGAACTATGGCTACACCTTC.

This clone was seen only once. V is TRBV5-1 and J is TRBJ2-5; 9 nucleotides agree with TRBD2. Per the germline V gene, CDR1 is SGHRS and CDR2 is YFSETQ. The CDR3 length is 16 residues. After removal of 0 bases from V and 5 bases from J, the junction contained 8 bases not matched to a gene. In nucleotides, the CDR3 is TGCGCCAGCAGCTTGGAAAGCGGGGGGCGTGGGGAGACCCAGTACTTC. This codes for CASSLESGGRGETQYF.

This clone was counted many times. The chain is built from TRBV11-2 and TRBJ1-4, with D unclear. The CDR3 consists of 15 residues. V was shortened by 1 base and J by 6 bases, with 12 bases between the two germline ends. CDR1 is SGHAT, CDR2 FQNNGV, per germline. CDR3 DNA sequence: TGTGCCAGCAGCTTAGTTAGAACCGATTATGAAAAACTGTTTTTT. This gives the protein CASSLVRTDYEKLFF.

The chain has TRBV5-3 and TRBJ2-7, with D possibly being TRBD1 (6 bases). TRBV5-3 is annotated as an ORF whose role is uncertain. The CDR3 is 17 amino acids. Trimming took off 1 base at V and 3 bases at J, with 20 bases between the two ends. Here the CDR3 DNA reads TGTGCCAGAAGCTTGAGGCAGGGAAGGGGGTTAGGCTACGAGCAGTACTTC. It encodes CARSLRQGRGLGYEQYF.

There are a few counts of this clone. The chain has TRBV10-1 and TRBJ1-6, with TRBD1 as a possible D gene (5 bases). Germline V CDR1 and CDR2: WNHNN, SYGVQD (reference sequence). Deletions cut 2 bases from V and 9 bases from J, with 20 bases between. CDR3 length: 17 residues. The DNA for the CDR3 is TGCGCCAGCAGTGAGCCCCCCACAGGCGCCCCGGGTTCACCCCTCCACTTT. It codes for CASSEPPTGAPGSPLHF.

This sequence joins TRBV9 and TRBJ1-2, with TRBD1 matching 8 bases. V lost 1 base, J lost 8 bases, and 10 bases stayed unmatched. Germline V gives CDR1 SGDLS, CDR2 YYNGEE. This CDR3 has 15 residues. The CDR3 bases are TGTGCCAGCAGCGTAAGTGACAGGGGACTATTGGGCTACACCTTC. Residues: CASSVSDRGLLGYTF. Together with reference TRBV9 and TRBJ1-2, the CDR3 gives the full variable domain: DSGVTQTPKHLITATGQRVTLRCSPRSGDLSVYWYQQSLDQGLQFLIQYYNGEERAKGNILERFSAQQFPDLHSELNLSSLELGDSALYFCASSVSDRGLLGYTFGSGTRLTVV.

The CDR3 DNA reads as TGTGCCAGTAGTACCTCGGGACAGGGATCTTCACCCCTCCACTTT. It encodes CASSTSGQGSSPLHF. The chain is built from TRBV19 and TRBJ1-6, with 9 bases aligning to TRBD1. The CDR3 is 15 amino acids. Unmatched junction bases numbered 7, after V lost 4 bases and J lost 9 bases. The germline gives CDR1 LNHDA, CDR2 SQIVND (reference sequence).

The chain is built from TRBV5-1 and TRBJ2-5; maybe TRBD1 (6 bases). CDR1 is SGHRS, CDR2 YFSETQ, per germline. The CDR3 consists of 15 residues. Trimming removed 1 base from V and 2 bases from J, with 12 bases in between. The CDR3: CASSLSGTMQETQYF. The CDR3 coding sequence is TGCGCCAGCAGCTTGAGTGGGACAATGCAAGAGACCCAGTACTTC.

The rearrangement uses TRBV14 and TRBJ1-2, with unresolved D. V was shortened by 5 bases and J by 5 bases, with 12 bases between the two germline ends. From germline, CDR1 is SGHDN and CDR2 FVKESK. The CDR3 is 13 residues long. DNA of the CDR3: TGTGCCAGCAGCGAGATGGGCCGGTATGGCTACACCTTC. Amino acid sequence: CASSEMGRYGYTF.

The J gene is TRBJ2-3, the V gene TRBV3-1 (or the pseudogene TRBV3-2); TRBD2 agrees at 8 bases. In germline, CDR1 is LGHDT, CDR2 YNNKEL (reference sequence). The J segment lost 0 bases and the V segment lost 3 bases, leaving 8 bases of the junction unmatched. The CDR3 contains 17 residues. CDR3 loop: CASSHPRGGLSTDTQYF. The CDR3 DNA is TGTGCCAGCAGCCATCCCCGCGGGGGGTTAAGCACAGATACGCAGTATTTT.